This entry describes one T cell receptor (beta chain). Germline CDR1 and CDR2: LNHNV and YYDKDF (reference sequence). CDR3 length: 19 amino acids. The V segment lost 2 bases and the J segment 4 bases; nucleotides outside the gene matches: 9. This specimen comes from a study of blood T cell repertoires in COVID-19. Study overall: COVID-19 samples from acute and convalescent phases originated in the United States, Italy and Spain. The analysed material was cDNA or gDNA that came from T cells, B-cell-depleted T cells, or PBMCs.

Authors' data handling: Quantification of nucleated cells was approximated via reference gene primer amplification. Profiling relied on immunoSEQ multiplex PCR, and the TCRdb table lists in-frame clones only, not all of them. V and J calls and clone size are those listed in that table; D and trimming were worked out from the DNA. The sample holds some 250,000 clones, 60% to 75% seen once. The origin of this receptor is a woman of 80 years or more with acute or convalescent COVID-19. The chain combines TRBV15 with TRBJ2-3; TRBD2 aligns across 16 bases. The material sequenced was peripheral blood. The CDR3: CATSRPGTSGGARADTQYF. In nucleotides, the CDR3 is TGTGCCACCAGCAGACCCGGGACTAGCGGGGGGGCCCGGGCAGATACGCAGTATTTT.